These 4 T cell receptor beta chains originate from one sample sequenced in a study of blood T cell repertoires in COVID-19. The repertoire was sequenced with immunoSEQ multiplex PCR; TCRdb's copy has only in-frame clones and lacks some. This table has 80,000 to 100,000 clones, roughly 80% appearing once. The sample taken for sequencing was peripheral blood. These receptors originate from a man between 60 and 75 years old with acute or convalescent COVID-19.

V is TRBV6-5 and J is TRBJ1-5; no firm D call. With 2 bases removed from V and 3 bases from J, the gap between germline ends came to 14 bases. Germline V lookup: CDR1 MNHEY, CDR2 SVGAGI. The CDR3 is 16 residues long. The CDR3 coding sequence is TGTGCCAGCAGTTACGGCCCAGCGCGCCACAATCAGCCCCAGCATTTT. As protein: CASSYGPARHNQPQHF.

The CDR3, as DNA: TGTGCCACCAGCAGAGCAGCCGGGGGGCGGTCAGATGGCTACACCTTC. Encoded protein: CATSRAAGGRSDGYTF. The V gene is TRBV15, the J gene TRBJ1-2; possible D gene TRBD1, 6 bases. The CDR3 is 16 residues long. V was pared by 1 base and J by 6 bases, with 18 bases between. Germline V gene data show CDR1 as LNHNV and CDR2 as YYDKDF (reference sequence).

Details on this clone: Other nucleotide sequences from this sample produce the same CDR3. The chain has TRBV7-2 and TRBJ1-5; 7 nucleotides align to TRBD1. The CDR3 length is 15 residues. V lost 5 bases, J lost 3 bases, and 7 bases stayed unmatched. Germline V gives CDR1 SGHTA, CDR2 FQGNSA. Here the CDR3 DNA reads TGTGCCAGCAGCCCCTCGACAGGGCCCAATCAGCCCCAGCATTTT. Protein product: CASSPSTGPNQPQHF.

This clone came up once. This chain uses TRBV5-1 with TRBJ2-2; D perhaps matches TRBD1 (5 bases). The CDR3 has 14 amino acids. CDR1 is SGHRS, CDR2 YFSETQ, per germline. Trimming cost V 3 bases and J 5 bases, with 11 bases left between them. The CDR3 loop is CASSWAGSTGELFF. The CDR3 DNA is TGCGCCAGCAGCTGGGCAGGGTCGACCGGGGAGCTGTTTTTT.